This is a list of T cell receptor beta chains from one sample in a study of OX40 agonist ivuxolimab in advanced cancers. Produced via immunoSEQ multiplex PCR; TCRdb's table is partial and in-frame only. The sample records about 55,000 clones, approximately 80% being singletons. Sequencing was performed on CD4+ or CD8+ T cells sorted from blood, taken in a trial of the OX40 agonist ivuxolimab. The receptor source for this set is an adult with an advanced solid tumor such as melanoma, head and neck, liver or kidney cancer. The CDR3 runs from the conserved cysteine through the conserved F or W. The order of the fields is V gene, D gene, J gene, clone size, CDR3 DNA, CDR3 protein. D genes are given only for firm matches. A row's size may be missing; if present it is once, few, many or a size class.

V: TRBV6-5
D: -
J: TRBJ1-4
size: -
DNA: TGTGCCAGCAGTTATGGCCTTACAACTAATGAAAAACTGTTTTTT
CDR3: CASSYGLTTNEKLFF

V: TRBV18
D: TRBD1
J: TRBJ2-4
size: -
DNA: TGTGCCAGCTCACCACTGGGACAGGGGACAGCCAAAAACATTCAGTACTTC
CDR3: CASSPLGQGTAKNIQYF

V: TRBV19
D: -
J: TRBJ1-3
size: -
DNA: TGTGCCAGTAGTACGAAAGGGAACCCGGGGAACACCATATATTTT
CDR3: CASSTKGNPGNTIYF

V: TRBV18
D: TRBD1
J: TRBJ2-6
size: -
DNA: TGTGCCAGCTCACCATCTGGGACAGGCTCTGGGGCCAACGTCCTGACTTTC
CDR3: CASSPSGTGSGANVLTF

V: TRBV5-1
D: -
J: TRBJ2-1
size: once
DNA: TGCGCCAGCAGCAGGGGACCCGGTGGGAATGAGCAGTTCTTC
CDR3: CASSRGPGGNEQFF

V: TRBV30
D: -
J: TRBJ2-3
size: -
DNA: TGTGCCTGGTGCGGGACTTCCCTCACAGATACGCAGTATTTT
CDR3: CAWCGTSLTDTQYF

V: TRBV5-1
D: TRBD2
J: TRBJ2-3
size: -
DNA: TGCGCCAGCAGCCTTAGAGGACTAGCTATAGATACGCAGTATTTT
CDR3: CASSLRGLAIDTQYF

V: TRBV2
D: -
J: TRBJ1-2
size: -
DNA: TGTGCCAGCAGTGTTGCAGGGATGCTCTATGGCTACACCTTC
CDR3: CASSVAGMLYGYTF

V: TRBV20-1
D: TRBD1
J: TRBJ1-2
size: few
DNA: TGCAGTGCTGGACAGGAGAGTGGCTACACCTTC
CDR3: CSAGQESGYTF

V: TRBV27
D: -
J: TRBJ2-1
size: -
DNA: TGTGCCAGCAGTCCCCGGGGGAACTCCTACAATGAGCAGTTCTTC
CDR3: CASSPRGNSYNEQFF

V: TRBV6-1
D: -
J: TRBJ1-5
size: -
DNA: TGTGCCATCTGGGACGGTTATAGCAATCAGCCCCAGCATTTT
CDR3: CAIWDGYSNQPQHF

V: TRBV10-2
D: -
J: TRBJ2-1
size: few
DNA: TGCGCCAGCAGGGTGAGCCGCCTAGGAAATGAGCAGTTCTTC
CDR3: CASRVSRLGNEQFF

V: TRBV5-1
D: TRBD1
J: TRBJ1-2
size: -
DNA: TGCGCCAGCAGCTCAGGGACAGTGAGTAACTATGGCTACACCTTC
CDR3: CASSSGTVSNYGYTF

V: TRBV4-3
D: -
J: TRBJ1-4
size: few
DNA: TGCGCCAGCAGCCAAGAGAGAGGGGGTGCAACTAATGAAAAACTGTTTTTT
CDR3: CASSQERGGATNEKLFF

V: TRBV2
D: -
J: TRBJ1-5
size: -
DNA: TGTGCCAGCAGTGAACAGGGAGGGGATCAGCCCCAGCATTTT
CDR3: CASSEQGGDQPQHF

V: TRBV30
D: TRBD2
J: TRBJ2-2
size: -
DNA: TGTGCCTGGAGTGGGGGGAGACTAGCGGGTTATAACACCGGGGAGCTGTTTTTT
CDR3: CAWSGGRLAGYNTGELFF

V: TRBV19
D: TRBD2
J: TRBJ2-1
size: -
DNA: TGTGCCAGTACCCTGCGGACTAGCGGGGGGGCTACCAATGAGCAGTTCTTC
CDR3: CASTLRTSGGATNEQFF

V: TRBV5-4
D: -
J: TRBJ2-5
size: once
DNA: TGTGCCAGCAGCTTGGGACCGGGATATCAAGAGACCCAGTACTTC
CDR3: CASSLGPGYQETQYF

V: TRBV6-1
D: -
J: TRBJ1-1
size: -
DNA: TGTGCCACCGCCGTAAAGAGGATGAACACTGAAGCTTTCTTT
CDR3: CATAVKRMNTEAFF

V: TRBV28
D: -
J: TRBJ2-2
size: -
DNA: TGTGCCAGCAGGTTTCTCGGGGAGCTGTTTTTT
CDR3: CASRFLGELFF

V: TRBV10-3
D: TRBD1
J: TRBJ1-5
size: -
DNA: TGTGCCATCAGCCCCCAGGGGGGCGGCAATCAGCCCCAGCATTTT
CDR3: CAISPQGGGNQPQHF

V: TRBV18
D: TRBD1
J: TRBJ1-6
size: -
DNA: TGTGCCAGCTCACGGGACAGTAGCAATTCACCCCTCCACTTT
CDR3: CASSRDSSNSPLHF

V: TRBV7-8
D: -
J: TRBJ2-1
size: few
DNA: TGTGCCAGCACCCTACACAATGAGCAGTTCTTC
CDR3: CASTLHNEQFF

V: TRBV28
D: -
J: TRBJ2-7
size: -
DNA: TGTGCCAGCAGTTTCAATTCAGGCTACGAGCAGTACTTC
CDR3: CASSFNSGYEQYF

V: TRBV10-3
D: TRBD1
J: TRBJ1-2
size: -
DNA: TGTGCCATCTATGAAACAGGGGTTGGCAACTATGGCTACACCTTC
CDR3: CAIYETGVGNYGYTF

V: TRBV19
D: TRBD1
J: TRBJ2-2
size: -
DNA: TGTGCCATCGGAGACAGGGGACATGCGAACACCGGGGAGCTGTTTTTT
CDR3: CAIGDRGHANTGELFF

V: TRBV5-4
D: TRBD1
J: TRBJ1-3
size: -
DNA: TGTGCCAGCAGCTTGGACAGGGGGAACACCATATATTTT
CDR3: CASSLDRGNTIYF

V: TRBV28
D: TRBD2
J: TRBJ2-7
size: -
DNA: TGTGCCAGCAGGGCTAGCGGGAGTTTTCATCAATCCTACGAGCAGTACTTC
CDR3: CASRASGSFHQSYEQYF

V: TRBV11-2
D: -
J: TRBJ2-3
size: -
DNA: TGTGCCAGCAGCCCACAAAGCGGAACGCAGTATTTT
CDR3: CASSPQSGTQYF

V: TRBV5-4
D: TRBD2
J: TRBJ2-7
size: few
DNA: TGTGCCAGCAGCCTAGGACTAGCGGGGGTAGAGCAGTACTTC
CDR3: CASSLGLAGVEQYF

V: TRBV18
D: -
J: TRBJ1-5
size: -
DNA: TGTGCCAGCTCACCATCTGGGATGAGTCAGCCCCAGCATTTT
CDR3: CASSPSGMSQPQHF

V: TRBV6-5
D: TRBD1
J: TRBJ2-7
size: -
DNA: TGTGCCAGCAGTGGACAGGGCTACGAGCAGTACTTC
CDR3: CASSGQGYEQYF

V: TRBV6-5
D: -
J: TRBJ1-5
size: -
DNA: TGTGCCAGCAGTTACGAGCAGGGGATGCCCCAGCATTTT
CDR3: CASSYEQGMPQHF

V: TRBV7-9
D: -
J: TRBJ2-7
size: -
DNA: TGTGCCAGCAGCTTTGGCCACAATGCCTACGAGCAGTACTTC
CDR3: CASSFGHNAYEQYF

V: TRBV10-3
D: -
J: TRBJ1-1
size: -
DNA: TGTGCCATCAGTGAGCCCCGGGCTGCGGGGAACACTGAAGCTTTCTTT
CDR3: CAISEPRAAGNTEAFF

V: TRBV27
D: TRBD1
J: TRBJ2-2
size: -
DNA: TGTGCCAGCAGTCACAATGACAGGGAAGTGACCGGGGAGCTGTTTTTT
CDR3: CASSHNDREVTGELFF

V: TRBV7-2
D: -
J: TRBJ2-3
size: -
DNA: TGTGCCAGCAGCTTAGATAGGCAGCGGTCCATTAGGCCAGATACGCAGTATTTT
CDR3: CASSLDRQRSIRPDTQYF

V: TRBV19
D: -
J: TRBJ2-4
size: -
DNA: TGTGCCAGTAGTATAGGGATTGCATTAGCCTTC
CDR3: CASSIGIALAF

V: TRBV28
D: -
J: TRBJ1-3
size: -
DNA: TGTGCCACCCGGTTAGCGGTATCTGGAAACACCATATATTTT
CDR3: CATRLAVSGNTIYF

V: TRBV10-3
D: TRBD1
J: TRBJ2-2
size: -
DNA: TGTGCCATCAGTGAGCAGAGGGACAGGATAAACACCGGGGAGCTGTTTTTT
CDR3: CAISEQRDRINTGELFF

V: TRBV5-8
D: -
J: TRBJ2-7
size: once
DNA: TGTGCCAGCAGCTTGTTATTTATAGGAGGGTCCAAGCAGTACTTC
CDR3: CASSLLFIGGSKQYF

V: TRBV5-3
D: -
J: TRBJ1-5
size: -
DNA: TGTGCCAGCAGCCCCCGGTTTAATCAGCCCCAGCATTTT
CDR3: CASSPRFNQPQHF